Reported below is one T cell receptor (beta chain). The sample belongs to a study of cytomegalovirus exposure and HLA in healthy donors. Clones were read by immunoSEQ multiplex PCR, and TCRdb kept only the in-frame ones, dropping some. The sample lists a few hundred thousand clones, 70% to 90% occurring once. The CDR3 loop spans 15 amino acids. With 5 bases clipped from V and 4 bases from J, the junction kept 7 bases outside the gene matches. Germline loops: CDR1 MNHEY, CDR2 SMNVEV (reference sequence). This TCR derives from a woman aged 18-35 years in good health and CMV-seronegative. The sequenced sample was PBMCs. This chain uses TRBV27 with TRBJ2-2, with 7 bases aligning to TRBD1. CDR3 coding DNA: TGTGCCAGCAGTCCAGACAGGGTTATCACCGGGGAGCTGTTTTTT. Translating gives CASSPDRVITGELFF.